This T cell receptor beta chain came from a study of cytotoxic CD8 clonotypes in ibrutinib-treated CLL. The method was immunoSEQ multiplex PCR; TCRdb's version includes in-frame clones alone and lacks a portion of them. The table records around 15,000 clones, about 70% of them present only once. Trimming cost V 1 base and J 1 base, with 5 bases left between them. The CDR3 is made up of 13 amino acids. CDR1 and CDR2 from the germline V gene are GTSNPN and SVGIG (reference sequence). The sequence was obtained from a human donor with chronic lymphocytic leukemia. The chain employs TRBV30 and TRBJ1-5, with D perhaps matching TRBD1 (5 bases). The specimen was PBMCs, collected before ibrutinib treatment. CDR3 amino acids: CAWSEGSNQPQHF. Here the CDR3 DNA reads TGTGCCTGGAGTGAGGGGAGCAATCAGCCCCAGCATTTT.